The clone carrying this TCR beta chain came up a few times. It was 5'RACE with constant-segment primers that produced the TCR alpha and TCR beta cDNA libraries, which carried sample barcodes and UMIs. TCRdb itself ran the 5' RACE reads through MiXCR, one entry per CDR3 protein. Of fewer than 700,000 distinct CDR3 sequences listed, about 20% were seen once; the top ten hold 7.5% to 9.5%. These data are taken from a study of T-cell memory formation after mild COVID-19. Germline V gene lookup returns CDR1 LNHDA and CDR2 SQIVND (reference sequence). V was cut by 0 bases and J by 1 base, with 1 base left in between. The CDR3 sequence is 13 residues long.

This TCR was recovered from an adult woman who had mild COVID-19 (a few samples of this study predate the infection). Cell type and time point are not known. The genes are TRBV19 and TRBJ2-1; D unresolved. Sequenced sample: PBMCs or a T cell subset sorted from them (not recorded which). In DNA form, the CDR3 reads TGTGCCAGTAGTATAGAGTCCTACAATGAGCAGTTCTTC. Residues: CASSIESYNEQFF. Full variable domain (outside the CDR3, taken from reference TRBV19 and TRBJ2-1): DGGITQSPKYLFRKEGQNVTLSCEQNLNHDAMYWYRQDPGQGLRLIYYSQIVNDFQKGDIAEGYSVSREKKESFPLTVTSAQKNPTAFYLCASSIESYNEQFFGPGTRLTVL.